The 29 T cell receptor beta chains presented below share a single source sample, sequenced in a study of memory CD4+ T cells and cytomegalovirus serostatus. Sequenced by immunoSEQ multiplex PCR; TCRdb stores in-frame clones only, minus some. The table shows 40,000 to 55,000 clones, with over 60% occurring only once. The sort gate was single viable CD3+CD4+CD8-CD45RO+ cells for memory CD4+ T cells. Sequencing input: memory CD4+ T cells from blood. Receptor source: an adult in good health and CMV-seronegative.

The table lists this clone with a count of one. The chain joins TRBV6-1 to TRBJ2-2, with a weak D call TRBD1 (6 bases). V gave up 2 bases and J gave up 4 bases, with 11 bases separating them. Germline values: CDR1 MNHNS, CDR2 SASEGT. The CDR3 has 15 amino acids. The CDR3 region is CASSELQGGTGELFF. The CDR3 DNA is TGTGCCAGCAGTGAATTACAGGGCGGCACCGGGGAGCTGTTTTTT.

V and J are TRBV6-6 and TRBJ2-7; 11 bases are shared with TRBD1. The V and J ends lost 5 bases and 7 bases, in that order; junction bases with no gene match: 4. The CDR3 spans 13 residues. In germline, CDR1 is MNHNY, CDR2 SVGAGI (reference sequence). The CDR3 DNA follows: TGTGCCAGCAGTATCCGGGACAGGGGGGAGCAGTACTTC. It specifies CASSIRDRGEQYF.

A single count supports this clone. The chain employs TRBV12-5 and TRBJ1-2; D might be TRBD1 (6 bases). CDR3 size: 14 residues. Germline V CDR1 and CDR2: LGHNT, FRNRAP. V lost 6 bases, J lost 4 bases, and 15 bases lay in between. For the CDR3, the DNA is TGTGCTAGTGGACAGGGACAAGGCTCCTATGGCTACACCTTC. Translation gives CASGQGQGSYGYTF.

This clone was found once. The CDR3 coding sequence is TGCGCCAGCAGCTTGGCTAGCGGGGGGGCAGTAAGAGATACGCAGTATTTT. Translation gives CASSLASGGAVRDTQYF. This chain connects TRBV5-1 to TRBJ2-3; 12 positions agree with TRBD2. The CDR3 runs to 17 residues. Germline assignment: CDR1 SGHRS and CDR2 YFSETQ. With V trimmed by 0 bases and J by 5 bases, 7 bases remained unmatched. The full variable domain, completed using reference TRBV5-1 and TRBJ2-3, is KAGVTQTPRYLIKTRGQQVTLSCSPISGHRSVSWYQQTPGQGLQFLFEYFSETQRNKGNFPGRFSGRQFSNSRSEMNVSTLELGDSALYLCASSLASGGAVRDTQYFGPGTRLTVL.

The table lists this clone with a few counts. The J gene is TRBJ1-2, the V gene TRBV6-4, with no clear D. The V gene's germline CDR1 is MRHNA and CDR2 SNTAGT. This CDR3 has 12 amino acids. V lost 0 bases to trimming and J lost 7 bases, with 6 bases between them. This chain's CDR3 is CASSDSMGGYTF. Written as DNA, the CDR3 is TGTGCCAGCAGTGACTCAATGGGTGGCTACACCTTC.

J is TRBJ1-3 and V is TRBV6-6; D might be TRBD1 (5 bases). V lost 7 bases, J lost 4 bases, and 11 bases lay in between. The CDR3 totals 13 residues. The germline gives CDR1 MNHNY, CDR2 SVGAGI (reference sequence). CDR3 sequence reads: CASIEGSGNTIYF. CDR3 DNA sequence: TGTGCCAGCATCGAGGGGTCAGGAAACACCATATATTTT.

The chain recombines TRBV2 with TRBJ1-1; the D is unclear. CDR1 is SNHLY, CDR2 FYNNEI, per germline. Trimming pared 5 bases from V and 5 bases from J, leaving 12 bases between. The CDR3 has 13 amino acids. The CDR3 loop reads CASSWSQRTEAFF. CDR3 nucleotides: TGTGCCAGCAGTTGGTCCCAGAGGACTGAAGCTTTCTTT.

The J gene is TRBJ2-7, the V gene TRBV7-2; 9 nucleotides match TRBD1. V was clipped by 4 bases and J by 3 bases; unmatched bases: 4. This CDR3 has 14 residues. Germline V lookup: CDR1 SGHTA, CDR2 FQGNSA. Here the CDR3 reads CASSSGQGSYEQYF. CDR3 nucleotide sequence: TGTGCCAGCAGCTCAGGACAGGGGAGCTACGAGCAGTACTTC.

In this sample, this clone turned up once. J is TRBJ1-1 and V is TRBV7-9, with D uncertain. Germline loops: CDR1 SEHNR, CDR2 FQNEAQ (reference sequence). The CDR3 sequence is 13 residues long. Trimming removed 0 bases at V and 11 bases at J, with 13 bases between. The CDR3 DNA is TGTGCCAGCAGCTTAGCCCCAACCTCCTCGGCTTTCTTT. Residues: CASSLAPTSSAFF.

The count of this clone is one. J is TRBJ2-1 and V is TRBV7-9; maybe TRBD2 (6 bases). Germline V gene sequence: CDR1 SEHNR, CDR2 FQNEAQ (reference sequence). The V end lost 5 bases, the J end lost 8 bases, and 22 bases lay between the germline ends. CDR3 length: 16 amino acids. CDR3 residues: CASSPRGWDSRHEQFF. In DNA, the CDR3 is TGTGCCAGCAGCCCCCGTGGCTGGGACTCAAGGCATGAGCAGTTCTTC.

There are a few counts of this clone. The chain combines TRBV10-3 with TRBJ1-2, with a tentative D call TRBD1 (6 bases). The V end lost 8 bases, the J end lost 5 bases, and 12 bases lay between the germline ends. CDR3 length equals 12 residues. Germline CDR1 and CDR2: ENHRY and SYGVKD. CDR3 loop: CAIGQSEYGYTF. In nucleotides, the CDR3 is TGTGCCATCGGACAGAGCGAATATGGCTACACCTTC.

The V gene is TRBV9, the J gene TRBJ1-4, with 9 bases lining up with TRBD1. Germline CDR1 and CDR2: SGDLS and YYNGEE. The CDR3 has 15 residues. V was pared by 0 bases and J by 6 bases, with 3 bases of the junction left unmatched. CDR3 sequence: CASSVGGTGYEKLFF. DNA of the CDR3: TGTGCCAGCAGCGTAGGGGGGACAGGGTATGAAAAACTGTTTTTT.

The chain is built from TRBV6-1 and TRBJ1-5; D gene uncertain. The V gene lost 8 bases and the J gene lost 7 bases, with 12 bases spanning the gap. From germline, CDR1 is MNHNS and CDR2 SASEGT. This CDR3 has 12 amino acids. CDR3 sequence reads: CASERSGQPQHF. DNA of the CDR3: TGTGCCAGCGAGAGGTCGGGGCAGCCCCAGCATTTT.

The CDR3 nucleotides read TGTGCCAGCAGCTTTCCCCGCCGAGCGGGGAACACCGGGGAGCTGTTTTTT. Translated, it gives CASSFPRRAGNTGELFF. The chain has TRBV7-2 and TRBJ2-2, with D perhaps TRBD2 (6 bases). The ends were cut back, 3 bases at V and 1 base at J, with 15 bases in the middle. The CDR3 is 17 amino acids. Germline assignment: CDR1 SGHTA and CDR2 FQGNSA. Based on the CDR3 plus reference TRBV7-2 and TRBJ2-2, the full variable domain is GAGVSQSPSNKVTEKGKDVELRCDPISGHTALYWYRQSLGQGLEFLIYFQGNSAPDKSGLPSDRFSAERTGGSVSTLTIQRTQQEDSAVYLCASSFPRRAGNTGELFFGEGSRLTVL.

J is TRBJ2-7 and V is TRBV5-1; no clear D. V was trimmed by 0 bases and J by 0 bases, leaving 7 bases between them. Germline V lookup: CDR1 SGHRS, CDR2 YFSETQ. The CDR3 extends over 14 amino acids. The CDR3, as DNA: TGCGCCAGCAGCTTGGGCGGCGACTCCTACGAGCAGTACTTC. This codes for CASSLGGDSYEQYF.

The rearrangement links TRBV27 to TRBJ2-1; TRBD2 aligns across 13 bases. Germline CDR1 reads MNHEY; CDR2 reads SMNVEV (reference sequence). The CDR3 has 17 residues. With 4 bases clipped from V and 5 bases from J, the junction kept 8 bases outside the gene matches. In DNA, the CDR3 is TGTGCCAGCAGTTCGCCTCCAACTAGCGGGGGGGACAATGAGCAGTTCTTC. It codes for CASSSPPTSGGDNEQFF.

The chain links TRBV5-1 to TRBJ1-1; D is possibly TRBD1 (5 bases). This CDR3 is built from 14 residues. Trimming removed 1 base at V and 0 bases at J, with 7 bases between. The germline V gene has CDR1 SGHRS and CDR2 YFSETQ. CDR3 in amino acids: CASSLPGMNTEAFF. The CDR3 DNA sequence: TGCGCCAGCAGCTTGCCAGGGATGAACACTGAAGCTTTCTTT.

This clone was counted between two and nine times. The rearrangement joins TRBV11-1 to TRBJ1-4; 9 bases are a match to TRBD1. The CDR3 length is 14 residues. J lost 8 bases, V lost 6 bases, and 7 bases had no gene match. Looked up from germline, CDR1 is SGHAT and CDR2 is FQDESV (reference sequence). This chain's CDR3 is CASRPGQGNEKLFF. The CDR3 coding sequence is TGTGCCAGCAGACCGGGACAGGGCAACGAAAAACTGTTTTTT.

The CDR3 loop reads CASSQDPLFRGASTDTQYF. The CDR3, as DNA: TGTGCCAGCAGCCAAGATCCCCTATTCCGGGGGGCGAGCACAGATACGCAGTATTTT. The chain is built from TRBV4-2 and TRBJ2-3; TRBD2 is a possible D gene (7 bases). The CDR3 runs 19 residues. Germline CDR1 reads LGHNA; CDR2 reads YNFKEQ. Trimming took off 0 bases at V and 0 bases at J, with 19 bases between the two ends.

V and J are TRBV30 and TRBJ1-3; tentative D call: TRBD1 (5 bases). The CDR3 extends over 12 amino acids. Germline CDR1 is GTSNPN and CDR2 is SVGIG (reference sequence). V was trimmed by 2 bases and J by 8 bases, leaving 10 bases between them. The CDR3 protein is CAWSWGGDTIYF. CDR3 coding DNA: TGTGCCTGGAGTTGGGGGGGAGACACCATATATTTT.

V is TRBV30 and J is TRBJ2-5, with D tentatively TRBD1 (5 bases). Trimming took 3 bases from V and 2 from J, leaving 10 bases between them. The germline CDR1 and CDR2 sequences are GTSNPN and SVGIG (reference sequence). This CDR3 spans 13 amino acids. CDR3: CAWRRQSQETQYF. In DNA, the CDR3 is TGTGCCTGGAGGAGACAGAGTCAAGAGACCCAGTACTTC.

The chain employs TRBV28 and TRBJ2-5, with 7 bases lining up with TRBD1. V trimming: 4 bases; J trimming: 9 bases; junction bases outside the gene matches: 17. The CDR3 loop spans 16 amino acids. Germline CDR1 MDHEN, CDR2 SYDVKM. CDR3 sequence: CASSSPGKGARRPQYF. CDR3 sequence (DNA): TGTGCCAGCAGTTCTCCAGGCAAGGGGGCTAGGAGGCCCCAGTACTTC.

The count of this clone is one. This chain connects TRBV5-3 to TRBJ2-7, with 7 positions matching TRBD1. TRBV5-3 is given ORF status, its function remaining uncertain. The CDR3 extends over 15 amino acids. The V gene end was trimmed by 5 bases and the J gene end by 1 base; junction bases not matched to a gene: 9. This CDR3 reads CARRRRQGRSYEQYF. DNA for the CDR3: TGTGCCAGAAGAAGGAGACAGGGTAGGTCCTACGAGCAGTACTTC.

For this clone: The sample has other DNA sequences that encode this CDR3 too. The chain links TRBV30 to TRBJ2-5, with TRBD1 matching 12 bases. This CDR3 has 15 amino acids. V shed 2 bases, J shed 5 bases, and the junction held 6 bases outside the gene matches. Germline assignment: CDR1 GTSNPN and CDR2 SVGIG (reference sequence). The DNA of the CDR3 is TGTGCCTGGAGTAGGGGACAGGGGGCCCGGGAGACCCAGTACTTC. It encodes CAWSRGQGARETQYF.

The J gene is TRBJ1-6, the V gene TRBV6-5; 7 bases are shared with TRBD1. The CDR3 spans 15 residues. V lost 0 bases and J lost 7; bases outside the gene matches: 3. Germline V gene lookup returns CDR1 MNHEY and CDR2 SVGAGI. The CDR3 DNA follows: TGTGCCAGCAGTTACTCCGGGACAGCCAATTCACCCCTCCACTTT. Its translation: CASSYSGTANSPLHF.

CDR3 in amino acids: CASSLFGPRSSYEQYF. The CDR3 DNA reads TGTGCCAGCAGCTTATTCGGACCGAGGAGCTCCTACGAGCAGTACTTC. This chain joins TRBV7-2 and TRBJ2-7, with D unclear. This CDR3 has 16 residues. Per germline, CDR1 SGHTA and CDR2 FQGNSA. The ends were cut back, 2 bases at V and 0 bases at J, with 14 bases in the middle.

Judged by abundance, this clone is medium-sized. The rearrangement joins TRBV27 to TRBJ1-3; D is ambiguous. V was shortened by 6 bases and J by 0 bases, with 15 bases between the two germline ends. CDR1 MNHEY and CDR2 SMNVEV come from the germline V gene (reference sequence). The CDR3 contains 16 residues. CDR3 amino acids: CASRPKNSNSGNTIYF. The CDR3 DNA follows: TGTGCCAGCAGGCCGAAGAACTCGAACTCTGGAAACACCATATATTTT.

This chain connects TRBV28 to TRBJ2-1, with 9 nucleotides matching TRBD1. Germline V gene sequence: CDR1 MDHEN, CDR2 SYDVKM. The CDR3 covers 15 residues. V lost 5 bases to trimming and J lost 2 bases; unmatched junction nucleotides: 4. The CDR3 is CASSPTGGAYNEQFF. CDR3 nucleotide sequence: TGTGCCAGCAGTCCTACAGGGGGCGCCTACAATGAGCAGTTCTTC.

This clone was detected a few times. The chain is built from TRBV11-3 and TRBJ1-6, with 8 bases matching TRBD1. CDR1 and CDR2 from the germline V gene are SGHNT and YENEEA. This CDR3 has 14 residues. V lost 4 bases and J lost 9; bases outside the gene matches: 5. CDR3 region: CASSSGQGRSPLHF. CDR3 nucleotides: TGTGCCAGCAGCTCAGGACAGGGACGTTCACCCCTCCACTTT.